Listed below are T cell receptor beta chains from one sample, sequenced in a study of shared clonotypes between healthy human individuals. Generated by immunoSEQ multiplex PCR, the TCRdb table keeps only in-frame clones and is missing some. The table records 2 million to 3 million clones, 90% to 95% of them present only once. Sequencing was done on a sample of naive CD4+ T cells from PBMCs. These receptors all stem from a young man in good health. Some clones in this sample may be carry-over from other donors' samples. The CDR3 runs from the conserved cysteine through the conserved F or W.

>TRBV7-2|TRBJ1-5
CASSLDRSFNQPQHF
>TRBV15|TRBJ2-2
CATSRDRTSGRAGELFF
>TRBV5-1|TRBJ2-7
CASSHLATGVNEQYF
>TRBV5-1|TRBJ1-1
CASNPGQGFETEAFF
>TRBV28|TRBJ1-4
CASSRDIFEKLFF
>TRBV6-4|TRBJ2-7
CASWPTQETYEQYF
>TRBV29-1|TRBJ1-1
CSAEEADEAFF
>TRBV7-9|TRBJ1-1
CASSQTGDTEAFF
>TRBV19|TRBJ1-5
CASSIGRLGNQPQHF
>TRBV6-1|TRBJ2-3
CASSVGGVADTQYF
>TRBV19|TRBJ2-7
CASSGLGYEQYF
>TRBV19|TRBJ1-2
CASSFPGRGYTF
>TRBV5-1|TRBJ2-3
CASVNRAGTDTQYF
>TRBV28|TRBJ1-5
CASREGPRLSQPQHF
>TRBV19|TRBJ2-7
CATSRGRQSPYEQYF
>TRBV9|TRBJ2-3
CASSGVSGRADTQYF